Below, 4 T cell receptor beta chains from the same sample are listed, as sequenced in a study of blood T cell repertoires in COVID-19. Clones were read by immunoSEQ multiplex PCR, and TCRdb kept only the in-frame ones, dropping some. The sample yields roughly 250,000 clones, about 85% seen once. Sequenced material: peripheral blood. These receptors all stem from a human donor with COVID-19, enrolled during active disease. The donor label of this sample is uncertain.

CDR3 DNA sequence: TGCGCCAGCAGCTTGCGAAGCCTTGAAAAACTGTTTTTT. Translation: CASSLRSLEKLFF. The chain carries TRBV5-1 and TRBJ1-4; D gene uncertain. CDR3 size: 13 residues. CDR1 is SGHRS, CDR2 YFSETQ, per germline. V gave up 1 base and J gave up 7 bases, with 8 bases separating them.

This chain links TRBV19 with TRBJ2-5; 16 positions match TRBD2. This CDR3 contains 16 residues. V lost 10 bases and J lost 2; bases outside the gene matches: 7. CDR1 and CDR2 (germline): LNHDA, SQIVND (reference sequence). CDR3 in amino acids: CATGLAGGPGQETQYF. The DNA of the CDR3 is TGTGCCACGGGACTAGCGGGAGGGCCCGGGCAAGAGACCCAGTACTTC.

CDR3: CSAGLGASYEQYF. The CDR3 region has the DNA TGCAGCGCTGGACTAGGGGCTTCCTACGAGCAGTACTTC. This chain links TRBV29-1 with TRBJ2-7; 7 bases fit TRBD2. The CDR3 consists of 13 residues. Per the germline V gene, CDR1 is SQVTM and CDR2 is ANQGSEA. J lost 1 base, V lost 7 bases, and 7 bases had no gene match.

The chain joins TRBV6-5 to TRBJ2-7; TRBD1 aligns across 11 bases. The ends lost 6 bases at V and 0 bases at J; junction bases unmatched: 4. Germline V gives CDR1 MNHEY, CDR2 SVGAGI. This CDR3 is 15 amino acids long. The CDR3 is CASRTGTGGSYEQYF. CDR3 nucleotide sequence: TGTGCCAGCAGAACCGGGACAGGGGGCTCCTACGAGCAGTACTTC.